Following are 7 T cell receptor beta chains from one sample sequenced in a study of blood T cell repertoires in COVID-19 (dated by TCRdb to about 2020). The library came from the immunoSEQ multiplex PCR assay. This is the immuneACCESS table as TCRdb keeps it, with only in-frame sequences that have V and J called. A part of the clones is gone; compared with another copy, unresolved V genes explain less than half, and the rest is unexplained. This sample comprises about 170,000 clones, approximately 91% of them detected only once. The ten largest account for roughly 4.5% of the sample. Sequencing used peripheral blood. The source is a man between 18 and 29 years old with COVID-19, enrolled during active disease.

The chain has TRBV28 and TRBJ1-2; a possible D gene is TRBD1 (5 bases). Trimming left V 5 bases short and J 5 bases short, with 24 bases between. Germline CDR1 MDHEN, CDR2 SYDVKM. The CDR3 is 17 amino acids. CDR3 sequence: CASSTARQGKERYGYTF. The CDR3 DNA reads TGTGCCAGCAGTACCGCCAGGCAGGGCAAAGAACGGTATGGCTACACCTTC.

The chain recombines TRBV6-5 with TRBJ2-1, with D possibly TRBD2 on 6 matching bases. The V and J ends lost 6 bases and 3 bases respectively, with 15 bases between them. Germline CDR1 and CDR2: MNHEY and SVGAGI. This CDR3 comprises 15 residues. CDR3 in amino acids: CASSPTRKVYNEQFF. In DNA, the CDR3 is TGTGCCAGCAGCCCGACTAGGAAAGTCTACAATGAGCAGTTCTTC.

The CDR3 DNA is TGTGCCAGCAGCCTGGGACTAGCGGGTTCCTACGAGCAGTACTTC. Translating gives CASSLGLAGSYEQYF. The chain combines TRBV4-2 with TRBJ2-7; TRBD2 agrees at 12 bases. Per the germline V gene, CDR1 is LGHNA and CDR2 is YNFKEQ. V lost 4 bases and J lost 1; bases outside the gene matches: 2. CDR3 length: 15 amino acids.

The V and J genes are TRBV5-1 and TRBJ1-1; tentative D call: TRBD1 (5 bases). CDR1 is SGHRS, CDR2 YFSETQ, per germline. V lost 0 bases and J 5 bases, leaving 17 bases between the germline ends. This CDR3 region has 16 residues. CDR3 DNA: TGCGCCAGCAGCTTGGCCGGGGGGGACCCGGGGACTGAAGCTTTCTTT. Residues: CASSLAGGDPGTEAFF.

J is TRBJ1-1 and V is TRBV14; 11 bases fit TRBD1. The V gene end was trimmed by 5 bases and the J gene end by 5 bases; junction bases not matched to a gene: 7. Germline CDR1 reads SGHDN; CDR2 reads FVKESK. The CDR3 has 15 residues. CDR3 protein: CASSTRTGGGTEAFF. The DNA for the CDR3 is TGTGCCAGCAGCACCCGGACAGGGGGCGGGACTGAAGCTTTCTTT.

This clone came up a few times. The genes are TRBV2 and TRBJ1-1, with 8 bases identical to TRBD1. V gave up 6 bases and J gave up 2 bases; unmatched junction bases: 8. Germline V gene lookup returns CDR1 SNHLY and CDR2 FYNNEI. The CDR3 has 15 residues. Written as DNA, the CDR3 is TGTGCCAGCAGATTTAACAGGGGGACCAACACTGAAGCTTTCTTT. It is translated as CASRFNRGTNTEAFF.

This rearrangement joins TRBV27 to TRBJ2-7, with a possible D match to TRBD2 (6 bases). Per germline, CDR1 MNHEY and CDR2 SMNVEV (reference sequence). The CDR3 has 13 residues. V dropped 2 bases and J dropped 1 base, with 6 bases sitting between them. CDR3 in DNA: TGTGCCAGCAGTTTAGCGGGATCCTACGAGCAGTACTTC. Amino acid sequence: CASSLAGSYEQYF.